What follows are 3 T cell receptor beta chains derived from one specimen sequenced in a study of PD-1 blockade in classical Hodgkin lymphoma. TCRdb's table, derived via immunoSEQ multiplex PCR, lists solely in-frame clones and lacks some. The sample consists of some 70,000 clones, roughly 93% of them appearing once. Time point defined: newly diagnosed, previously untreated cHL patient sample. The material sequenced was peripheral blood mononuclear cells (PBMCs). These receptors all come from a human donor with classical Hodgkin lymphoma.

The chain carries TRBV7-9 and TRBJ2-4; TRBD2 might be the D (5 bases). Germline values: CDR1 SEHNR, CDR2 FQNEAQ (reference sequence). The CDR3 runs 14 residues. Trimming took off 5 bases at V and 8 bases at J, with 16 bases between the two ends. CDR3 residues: CASSPSRTGDIQYF. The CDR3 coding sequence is TGTGCCAGCAGCCCCTCCAGAACCGGGGACATTCAGTACTTC. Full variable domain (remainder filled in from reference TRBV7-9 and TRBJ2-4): DTGVSQNPRHKITKRGQNVTFRCDPISEHNRLYWYRQTLGQGPEFLTYFQNEAQLEKSRLLSDRFSAERPKGSFSTLEIQRTEQGDSAMYLCASSPSRTGDIQYFGAGTRLSVL.

The CDR3 sequence is CASTPGQTSNQPQHF. In nucleotides, the CDR3 is TGTGCCAGCACCCCGGGACAGACTAGCAATCAGCCCCAGCATTTT. This sequence joins TRBV6-5 and TRBJ1-5, with 7 bases identical to TRBD1. The CDR3 contains 15 residues. V shed 7 bases, J shed 0 bases, and the junction held 6 bases outside the gene matches. The germline V gene encodes CDR1 MNHEY and CDR2 SVGAGI.

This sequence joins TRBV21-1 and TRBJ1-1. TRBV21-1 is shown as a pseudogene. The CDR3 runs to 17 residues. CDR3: CASSKDAGSRGNTEAFF. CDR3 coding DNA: TGTGCCAGCAGCAAAGACGCGGGTTCTAGGGGGAACACTGAAGCTTTCTTT.